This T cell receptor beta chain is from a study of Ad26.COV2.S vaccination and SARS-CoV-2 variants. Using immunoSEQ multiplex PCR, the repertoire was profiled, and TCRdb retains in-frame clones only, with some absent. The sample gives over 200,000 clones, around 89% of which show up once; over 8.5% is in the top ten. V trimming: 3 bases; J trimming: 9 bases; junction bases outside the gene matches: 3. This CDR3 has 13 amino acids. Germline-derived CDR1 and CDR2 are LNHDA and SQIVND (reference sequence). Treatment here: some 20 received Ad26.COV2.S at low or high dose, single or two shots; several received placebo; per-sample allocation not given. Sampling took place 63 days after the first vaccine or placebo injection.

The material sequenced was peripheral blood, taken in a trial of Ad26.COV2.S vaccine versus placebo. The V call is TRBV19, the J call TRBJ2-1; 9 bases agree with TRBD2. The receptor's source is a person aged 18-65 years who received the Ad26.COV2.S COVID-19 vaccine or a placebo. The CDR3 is CASSILAGSEQFF. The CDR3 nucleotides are TGTGCCAGTAGTATTCTAGCGGGAAGTGAGCAGTTCTTC.